This is a list of T cell receptor beta chains from one sample in a study of neurological immune-mediated disorders. MiXCR was run by TCRdb on the 5' RACE reads, yielding one entry per CDR3 protein. This sample has around 13,000 distinct CDR3 sequences, with roughly 6.9% found just once. The sequencing sample was made of CD8+ T cells from blood. Receptor source: a woman aged 40 to 55 in good health. CDR3s leave out the opening cysteine and the closing phenylalanine or tryptophan.

j_gene,v_gene,CDR3aa
TRBJ2-1,TRBV27,ASSRAGEDEQF
TRBJ1-2,TRBV7-8,ASSEGTAYGYT
TRBJ2-1,TRBV20-1,SANSGLADYNEQF
TRBJ2-3,TRBV14,ASSHSGSRADTQY
TRBJ2-5,TRBV15,VTRRDGETQY
TRBJ1-6,TRBV15,ATRGGEPHSPLH
TRBJ2-3,TRBV7-3,ASSLLGGTDTQY
TRBJ2-1,TRBV5-6,ASSLGTFDEQF
TRBJ2-7,TRBV27,ASRQGRTYEQY
TRBJ2-7,TRBV7-2,ASSLMAYEQY
TRBJ2-1,TRBV9,ASSGRQGNEQF
TRBJ2-7,TRBV10-2,ASSRGEQY
TRBJ1-1,TRBV24-1,ATRAGMGSEAF
TRBJ1-1,TRBV4-1,ASSRRDRGFFEAF
TRBJ1-1,TRBV4-2,ASSHLQGLNTEAF
TRBJ1-5,TRBV7-8,ASSLDGYQPQH
TRBJ2-1,TRBV9,ASSPQGAEQF
TRBJ2-1,TRBV6-2/TRBV6-3,ASSRQHNEQF
TRBJ2-1,TRBV5-1,ASSLALAGGPLYNEQF
TRBJ2-7,TRBV20-1,SASRNYEQY
TRBJ2-1,TRBV12-3/TRBV12-4,ASTPARGQGGINEQF
TRBJ1-2,TRBV27,ASSFGRTYGYT
TRBJ2-3,TRBV20-1,SARSETSGGNNGDTQY
TRBJ1-1,TRBV9,ASSVGDTEAF
TRBJ2-7,TRBV28,ASSLGPPSSGKGSSYEQY
TRBJ2-1,TRBV2,ASSGWVSYNEQF
TRBJ2-7,TRBV11-2,ASSLGPGGYEQY
TRBJ2-2,TRBV11-2,ASSLAWERDTGELF
TRBJ1-1,TRBV9,ASSATEREAF
TRBJ2-7,TRBV2,ASSLTGNLYEQY
TRBJ2-1,TRBV9,ASSVPPGNEQF
TRBJ2-1,TRBV19,ASTTGTGAYNEQF
TRBJ2-5,TRBV5-1,ASSSRVSEETQY
TRBJ2-3,TRBV28,ASSYRRELADTQY
TRBJ2-3,TRBV7-9,ASSPPLADTQY
TRBJ1-2,TRBV20-1,SARGRTGPLNYGYT
TRBJ2-1,TRBV6-2/TRBV6-3,ASSYQLASGNELPNMSNEQF
TRBJ2-7,TRBV20-1,SARTGQGHYEQY
TRBJ2-1,TRBV9,ASSPGGAVYNEQF
TRBJ2-1,TRBV4-1,ASSGTGNEQF
TRBJ2-1,TRBV9,ASSGQSGQAHNEQF
TRBJ2-1,TRBV4-1,ASSIGLGTYNEQF
TRBJ1-1,TRBV7-2,ASSTGLSNTEAF
TRBJ2-1,TRBV19,ASSAGTRRNNEQF
TRBJ2-7,TRBV29-1,SVEDDQKPQY
TRBJ2-1,TRBV3-1,ASSVQGILPYNEQF
TRBJ2-7,TRBV19,ASSTSAVLSYEQY
TRBJ2-7,TRBV27,ASSLWAGDEQY
TRBJ2-5,TRBV20-1,SAIFFSGGASETQY
TRBJ2-1,TRBV5-5,ASSYGRTYNEQF
TRBJ2-7,TRBV5-1,ASSLGGRSSYEQY
TRBJ1-1,TRBV4-2,ASSQGGQGRTEAF